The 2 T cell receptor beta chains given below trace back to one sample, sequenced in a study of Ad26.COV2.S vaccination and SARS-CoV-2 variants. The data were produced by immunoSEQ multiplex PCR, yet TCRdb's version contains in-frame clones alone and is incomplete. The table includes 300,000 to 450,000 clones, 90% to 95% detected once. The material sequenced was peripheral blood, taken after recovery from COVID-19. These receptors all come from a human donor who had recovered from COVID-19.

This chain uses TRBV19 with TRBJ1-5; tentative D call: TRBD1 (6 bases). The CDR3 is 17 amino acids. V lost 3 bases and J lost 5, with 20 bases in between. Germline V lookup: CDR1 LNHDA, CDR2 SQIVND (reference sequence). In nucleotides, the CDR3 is TGTGCCAGTAGTATCTTAGGCATACAGGGAAGTCATCAGCCCCAGCATTTT. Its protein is CASSILGIQGSHQPQHF.

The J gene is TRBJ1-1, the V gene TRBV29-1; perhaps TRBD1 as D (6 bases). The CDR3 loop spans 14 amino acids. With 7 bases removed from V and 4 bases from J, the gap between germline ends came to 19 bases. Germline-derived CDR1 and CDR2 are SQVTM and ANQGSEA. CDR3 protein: CSAIRLGRGTEAFF. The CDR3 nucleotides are TGCAGCGCAATACGTTTGGGCAGGGGCACTGAAGCTTTCTTT.